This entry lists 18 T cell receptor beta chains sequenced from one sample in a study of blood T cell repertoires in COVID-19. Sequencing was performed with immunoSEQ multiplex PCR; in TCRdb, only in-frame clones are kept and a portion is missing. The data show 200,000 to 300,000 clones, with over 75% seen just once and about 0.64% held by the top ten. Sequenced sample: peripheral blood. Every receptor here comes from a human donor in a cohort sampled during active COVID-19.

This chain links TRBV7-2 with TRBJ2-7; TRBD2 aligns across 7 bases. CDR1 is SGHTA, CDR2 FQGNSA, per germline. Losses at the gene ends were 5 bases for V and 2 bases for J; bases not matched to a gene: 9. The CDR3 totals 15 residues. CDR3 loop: CASSTELAFAYEQYF. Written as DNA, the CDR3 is TGTGCCAGCAGCACAGAACTAGCGTTTGCCTACGAGCAGTACTTC.

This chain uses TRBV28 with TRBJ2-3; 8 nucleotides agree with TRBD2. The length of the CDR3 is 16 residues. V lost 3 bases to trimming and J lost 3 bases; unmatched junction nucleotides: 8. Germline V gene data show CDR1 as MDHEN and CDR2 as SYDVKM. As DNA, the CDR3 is TGTGCCAGCAGTTTTCTCGCGGGAGGTTTTACAGATACGCAGTATTTT. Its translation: CASSFLAGGFTDTQYF.

In DNA, the CDR3 is TGTGCCAGTAGTACCCCCGGGACAGGGGAGTGGGACACTGAAGCTTTCTTT. Amino acid sequence: CASSTPGTGEWDTEAFF. The rearrangement links TRBV19 to TRBJ1-1; 10 bases are a match to TRBD1. V lost 4 bases and J lost 3; bases outside the gene matches: 11. Per germline, CDR1 LNHDA and CDR2 SQIVND (reference sequence). The CDR3 totals 17 residues.

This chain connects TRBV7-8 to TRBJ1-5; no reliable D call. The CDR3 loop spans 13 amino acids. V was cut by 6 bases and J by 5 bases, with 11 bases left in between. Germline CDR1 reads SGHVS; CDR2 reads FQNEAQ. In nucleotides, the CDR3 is TGTGCCAGCAGTCACTATCGGGATCAGCCCCAGCATTTT. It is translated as CASSHYRDQPQHF.

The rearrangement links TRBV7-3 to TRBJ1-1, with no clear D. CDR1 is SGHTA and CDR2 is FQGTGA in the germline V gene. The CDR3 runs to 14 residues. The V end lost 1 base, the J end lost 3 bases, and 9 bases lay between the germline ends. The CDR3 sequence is CASSLSRLDTEAFF. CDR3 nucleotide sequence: TGTGCCAGCAGCTTAAGCAGGTTGGACACTGAAGCTTTCTTT.

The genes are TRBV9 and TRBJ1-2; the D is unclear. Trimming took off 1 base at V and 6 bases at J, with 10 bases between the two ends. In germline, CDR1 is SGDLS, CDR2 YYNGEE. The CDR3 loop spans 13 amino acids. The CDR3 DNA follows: TGTGCCAGCAGCGTATCCCCCGCAGATGGCTACACCTTC. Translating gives CASSVSPADGYTF.

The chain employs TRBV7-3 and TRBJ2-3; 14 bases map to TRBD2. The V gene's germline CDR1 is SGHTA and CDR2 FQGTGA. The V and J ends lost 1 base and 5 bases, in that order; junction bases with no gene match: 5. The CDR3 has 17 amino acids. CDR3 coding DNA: TGTGCCAGCAGCTTAATTGGGACTAGCGGGAGAGGAGATACGCAGTATTTT. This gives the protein CASSLIGTSGRGDTQYF.

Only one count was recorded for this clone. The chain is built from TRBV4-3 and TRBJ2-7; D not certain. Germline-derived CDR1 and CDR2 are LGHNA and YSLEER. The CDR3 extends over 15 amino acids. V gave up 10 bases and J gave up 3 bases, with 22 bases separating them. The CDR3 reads CAIVSEPITHYEQYF. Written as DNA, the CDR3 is TGCGCCATCGTGAGCGAGCCCATCACACACTACGAGCAGTACTTC.

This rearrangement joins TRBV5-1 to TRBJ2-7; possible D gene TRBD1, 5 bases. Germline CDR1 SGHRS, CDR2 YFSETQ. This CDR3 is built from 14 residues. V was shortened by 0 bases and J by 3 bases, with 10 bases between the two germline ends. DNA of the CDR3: TGCGCCAGCAGCTTGGGACAGCCACGCTACGAGCAGTACTTC. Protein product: CASSLGQPRYEQYF.

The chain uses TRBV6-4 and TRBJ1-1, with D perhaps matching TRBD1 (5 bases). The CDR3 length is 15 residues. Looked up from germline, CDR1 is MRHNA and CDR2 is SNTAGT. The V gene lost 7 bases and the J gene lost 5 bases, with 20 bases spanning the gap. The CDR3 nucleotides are TGTGCCAGCATTGGGGGGTTGGCGTCAAAAACTGAAGCTTTCTTT. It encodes CASIGGLASKTEAFF.

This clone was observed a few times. CDR3 in amino acids: CASLSTGPGVDEQYF. DNA of the CDR3: TGTGCCAGCTTATCGACGGGTCCGGGAGTAGACGAGCAGTACTTC. This chain uses TRBV18 with TRBJ2-7, with TRBD2 as a possible D gene (6 bases). Deletions cut 7 bases from V and 5 bases from J, with 21 bases between. Germline V lookup: CDR1 KGHSH, CDR2 LQKENI. The CDR3 contains 15 residues.

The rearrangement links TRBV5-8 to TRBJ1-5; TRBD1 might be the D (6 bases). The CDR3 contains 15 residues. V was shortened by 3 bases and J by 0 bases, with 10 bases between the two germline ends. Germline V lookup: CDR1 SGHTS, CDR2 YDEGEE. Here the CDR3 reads CASSWGHLSNQPQHF. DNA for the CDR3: TGTGCCAGCAGCTGGGGGCACCTTAGCAATCAGCCCCAGCATTTT.

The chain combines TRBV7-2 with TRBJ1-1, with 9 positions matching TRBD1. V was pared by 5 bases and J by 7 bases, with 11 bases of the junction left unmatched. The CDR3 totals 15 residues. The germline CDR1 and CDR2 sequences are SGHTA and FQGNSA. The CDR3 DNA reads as TGTGCCAGCAGCCTTACCACAGGGGGCGGTCTTGAAGCTTTCTTT. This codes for CASSLTTGGGLEAFF. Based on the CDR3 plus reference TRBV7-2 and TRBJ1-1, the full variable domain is GAGVSQSPSNKVTEKGKDVELRCDPISGHTALYWYRQSLGQGLEFLIYFQGNSAPDKSGLPSDRFSAERTGGSVSTLTIQRTQQEDSAVYLCASSLTTGGGLEAFFGQGTRLTVV.

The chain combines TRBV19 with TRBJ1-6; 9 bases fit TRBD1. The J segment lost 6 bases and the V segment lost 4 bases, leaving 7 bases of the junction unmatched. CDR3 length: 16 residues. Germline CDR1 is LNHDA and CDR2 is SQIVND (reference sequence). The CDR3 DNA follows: TGTGCCAGTAGTAGCGGGACAGGGAATCGTAATTCACCCCTCCACTTT. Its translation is CASSSGTGNRNSPLHF.

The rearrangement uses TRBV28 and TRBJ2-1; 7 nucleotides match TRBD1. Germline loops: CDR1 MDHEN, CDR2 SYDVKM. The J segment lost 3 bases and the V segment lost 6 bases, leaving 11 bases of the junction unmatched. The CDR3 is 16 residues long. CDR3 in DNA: TGTGCCAGCAGGGCAACGGGGACAGTATTCTACAATGAGCAGTTCTTC. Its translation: CASRATGTVFYNEQFF.

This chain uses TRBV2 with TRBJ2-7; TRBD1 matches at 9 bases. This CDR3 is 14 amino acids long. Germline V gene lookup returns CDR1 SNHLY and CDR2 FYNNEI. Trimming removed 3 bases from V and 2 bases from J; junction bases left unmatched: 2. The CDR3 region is CASSDRDRAYEQYF. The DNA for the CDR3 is TGTGCCAGCAGTGACCGGGACAGGGCCTACGAGCAGTACTTC. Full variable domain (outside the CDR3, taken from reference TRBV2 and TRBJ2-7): EPEVTQTPSHQVTQMGQEVILRCVPISNHLYFYWYRQILGQKVEFLVSFYNNEISEKSEIFDDQFSVERPDGSNFTLKIRSTKLEDSAMYFCASSDRDRAYEQYFGPGTRLTVT.

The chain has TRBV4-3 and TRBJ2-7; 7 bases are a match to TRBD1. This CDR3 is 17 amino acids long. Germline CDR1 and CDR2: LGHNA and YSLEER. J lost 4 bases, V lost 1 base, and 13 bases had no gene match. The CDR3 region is CASSQGTGLSTPYEQYF. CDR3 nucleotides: TGCGCCAGCAGCCAAGGGACAGGACTTTCGACCCCGTACGAGCAGTACTTC.

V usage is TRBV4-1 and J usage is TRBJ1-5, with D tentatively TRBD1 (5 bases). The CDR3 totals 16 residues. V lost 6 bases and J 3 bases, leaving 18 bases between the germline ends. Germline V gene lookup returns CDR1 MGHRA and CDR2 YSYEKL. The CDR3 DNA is TGCGCCAGCAGAAACGGGCCAGGGAAAAACAATCAGCCCCAGCATTTT. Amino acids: CASRNGPGKNNQPQHF.